The rows below give T cell receptor beta chains drawn from one sample of a study of identical twins. MiXCR, applied by TCRdb to the 5' RACE reads, yields one record per CDR3 protein. The top ten clones hold about 0.3% of a sample with some 1,600,000 distinct CDR3 sequences, about 30% of them seen once. The source material was cord blood. These receptor sequences come from a newborn girl in good health. Both conserved end residues are part of each CDR3. The order of the fields is V gene, CDR3 protein.

>TRBV9
CASSSPDRDYGYTF
>TRBV10-3
CAISTNGQGEHERYF
>TRBV2
CASRAGDGEKLFF
>TRBV12-3/TRBV12-4
CASSWGLANSYNEQFF
>TRBV18
CASSPPTGDPPTNEKLFF
>TRBV5-1
CASSRSPVYVAGGRDEQYF
>TRBV12-3/TRBV12-4
CASSYRDARADAQYF
>TRBV7-2
CASSLFPGLADTDTQYF
>TRBV6-5
CASSPLLAGGQEQFF
>TRBV5-5
CVSSLAGIPSTDTQYF
>TRBV14
CASSQVTGMNTEAFF
>TRBV9
CASSVGGNYGYTF
>TRBV6-5
CASHGSGTGEEKLFF
>TRBV14
CASSPWRGENTEAFF
>TRBV2
CASSDWTNYSNQPQHF
>TRBV20-1
CSARDRGVAYEQYF
>TRBV3-1
CASSRHEPTASGGYNEQFF
>TRBV29-1
CSVWGGTGANVLTF
>TRBV2
CASFPGQGRDTQYF
>TRBV20-1
CSARGGTSGTLYQETQYF
>TRBV3-1
CASSPNGRGGRLGGDTQYF
>TRBV27
CASSIQPRSNEQFF
>TRBV6-2/TRBV6-3
CASRSTRRGGTSAYNEQFF
>TRBV11-2
CAGSLQASGSHNEQFF
>TRBV4-1
CASSQQGVNYGYTF
>TRBV5-6
CASSSRTPLSYNEQYF
>TRBV6-5
CASSSMTSGPYNEQFF
>TRBV27
CASSYSTGWGQPQHF
>TRBV12-5
CASGSGGLAEHNEQFF
>TRBV20-1
CSASWVEVAKNIQYF
>TRBV7-2
CASSFSYAEGGYTF
>TRBV7-9
CASSDGQVLNIYGYTF
>TRBV6-5
CASSYSIAFGELFF
>TRBV27
CASRGQGGYRSTDTQYF
>TRBV24-1
CATSDSGQGKFTDTQYF
>TRBV28
CASSFVGTVMNTEAFF
>TRBV24-1
CAIPEQGPSGYGYTF
>TRBV15
CATSSDAALYYEQYF
>TRBV7-9
CASSLDIDRAHGYTF
>TRBV20-1
CSARRAGASGELFF
>TRBV2
CASSEAGVRTDTQYF
>TRBV6-1
CASSPLKPFSGVTSYEQYF
>TRBV25-1
CASSEGLGGSTDTQYF
>TRBV10-3
CAISESLVAPYGYTF
>TRBV12-3/TRBV12-4
CASGLEGTLGPDTQYF
>TRBV4-1
CASSQVPITDTQYF
>TRBV6-2/TRBV6-3
CASSYSDKLYGYTF
>TRBV28
CASSLDIDGNTIYF
>TRBV29-1
CSGLTSGKETQYF
>TRBV6-6
CASSSLAGEWNEQFF
>TRBV27
CASSLLPDREQYF
>TRBV5-6
CASSLRGLDEQYF
>TRBV19
CASFSVSGTEAFF
>TRBV5-1
CASSAGQFDEQFF
>TRBV2
CAIGPDRGVTDTQYF
>TRBV7-9
CASSWTGRAGELFF
>TRBV5-1
CASSLGLAANQPQHF
>TRBV6-6
CASSYWGTEAFF
>TRBV27
CASSLGAVKTTNEKLFF